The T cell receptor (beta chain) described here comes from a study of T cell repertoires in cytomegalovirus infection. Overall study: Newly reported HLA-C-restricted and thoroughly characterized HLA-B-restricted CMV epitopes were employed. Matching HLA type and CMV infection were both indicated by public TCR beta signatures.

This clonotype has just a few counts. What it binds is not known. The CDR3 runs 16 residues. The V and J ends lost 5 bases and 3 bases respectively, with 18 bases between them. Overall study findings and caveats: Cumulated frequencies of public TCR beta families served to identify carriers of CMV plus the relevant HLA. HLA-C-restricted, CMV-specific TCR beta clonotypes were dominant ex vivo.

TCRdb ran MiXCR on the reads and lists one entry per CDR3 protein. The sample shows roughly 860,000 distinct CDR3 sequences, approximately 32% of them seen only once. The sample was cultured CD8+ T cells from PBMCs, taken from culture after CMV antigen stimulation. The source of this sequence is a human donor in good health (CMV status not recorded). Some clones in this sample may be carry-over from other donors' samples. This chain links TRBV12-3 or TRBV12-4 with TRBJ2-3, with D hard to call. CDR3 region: CASSPTDMSWTDTQYF. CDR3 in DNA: TGTGCCAGCAGTCCTACGGATATGAGCTGGACAGATACGCAGTATTTT.